This is a list of T cell receptor beta chains from one sample in a study of spatial heterogeneity in lung cancer. TCRdb redid the calling of the 5' RACE reads with MiXCR, one entry per CDR3 protein. Seen here are approximately 39,000 distinct CDR3 sequences, about 7.2% observed once, and the top ten hold around 30%. The sample in question was PBMCs, obtained at surgery. Receptors originate from a female donor with early-stage non-small cell lung cancer. Each CDR3 is given with its conserved first and last residue. The D gene is left open where the match is weak. Clone size appears in some rows only: once, few, many, or a class for an expanded clone.

DNA	CDR3	V	length	size	D	J
TGTGCCAGCAGTGACGGCTCCTACACCCCCTACACCTTC	CASSDGSYTPYTF	TRBV7-9	13	many	.	TRBJ1-2
TGCGCCAGCAGCCAACTCGGGACTAGCGAAGAGACCCAGTACTTC	CASSQLGTSEETQYF	TRBV5-1	15	many	TRBD2	TRBJ2-5
TGCGCCAGCAGCCTACTGGGACAGGGGTTTGGCGAGCAGTACTTC	CASSLLGQGFGEQYF	TRBV5-1	15	.	TRBD1	TRBJ2-7
TGTGCCTGGAGTGTACCTTACTACAATGAGCAGTTCTTC	CAWSVPYYNEQFF	TRBV30	13	many	.	TRBJ2-1
TGCGCCAGCAGCTTTTCCCGGCAGGGAATAGGTGGCTACACCTTC	CASSFSRQGIGGYTF	TRBV5-1	15	many	.	TRBJ1-2
TGCGCCAGCAGCTTTGGCCCGGGGGACGAGCAGTACTTC	CASSFGPGDEQYF	TRBV5-1	13	many	.	TRBJ2-7
TGTGCCAGCAGCGTGGGGGGACTAGCGGGAGAAGGAGGGGATACGCAGTATTTT	CASSVGGLAGEGGDTQYF	TRBV5-4	18	few	TRBD2	TRBJ2-3
TGTGCCAGCAGCCAAGACAGCATTTTAGGCTACACCTTC	CASSQDSILGYTF	TRBV7-9	13	.	.	TRBJ1-2
TGTGCCAGCAGCTTGAGGGCCTACGAGCAGTACTTC	CASSLRAYEQYF	TRBV5-5	12	.	.	TRBJ2-7
TGCAGCGTTGAAGAATCCCTGAACACTGAAGCTTTCTTT	CSVEESLNTEAFF	TRBV29-1	13	many	.	TRBJ1-1
TGTGCCAGCACTCTCAATCCGGGGACTTATACGCAGTATTTT	CASTLNPGTYTQYF	TRBV6-1	14	many	.	TRBJ2-3
TGCGCCAGCAGCTTAGACGGTTCCTACGAGCAGTACTTC	CASSLDGSYEQYF	TRBV5-1	13	many	.	TRBJ2-7
TGTGCCAGCAGTTTCGGCGGTTATAGCAATCAGCCCCAGCATTTT	CASSFGGYSNQPQHF	TRBV28	15	many	.	TRBJ1-5
TGCAGCGTTCGCAGATACAATGAGCAGTTCTTC	CSVRRYNEQFF	TRBV29-1	11	.	.	TRBJ2-1
TGTGCCAGCAGTGGACAGGGAGCGGAGCAGTTCTTC	CASSGQGAEQFF	TRBV25-1	12	few	TRBD1	TRBJ2-1
TGTGCCAGCAGCCAGAGCCCCCTTCTAGCGGGGGGGTGGACAGATACGCAGTATTTT	CASSQSPLLAGGWTDTQYF	TRBV9	19	many	TRBD2	TRBJ2-3
TGTGCCAGTAGTCCGAGGGTAACTAACTATGGCTACACCTTC	CASSPRVTNYGYTF	TRBV19	14	many	.	TRBJ1-2
TGCGCCAGCAGCAAAAGCACAGATACGCAGTATTTT	CASSKSTDTQYF	TRBV10-2	12	few	.	TRBJ2-3
TGTGCCAGCAGTGGGGACCTTTCACGCGACGAGCAGTACTTC	CASSGDLSRDEQYF	TRBV6-1	14	many	.	TRBJ2-7
TGCAGTGCACCCGACAGGGGCGATTCACCCCTCCACTTT	CSAPDRGDSPLHF	TRBV20-1	13	.	TRBD1	TRBJ1-6
TGTGCCAGCAGCTGGACAACTCATGGGAACACTGAAGCTTTCTTT	CASSWTTHGNTEAFF	TRBV5-6	15	many	.	TRBJ1-1
TGTGCTAGAGGGGTAGCGGCTGGTGGGACCCAGTACTTC	CARGVAAGGTQYF	TRBV7-9	13	.	.	TRBJ2-5